The following is a TCR beta chain sequence with its context. The record originates from a study of blood T cell repertoires in COVID-19. Study at large: Samples taken during acute and convalescent COVID-19 were collected in the United States, Italy and Spain.

How the authors handled the data: Estimation of nucleated cell counts relied on the amplification of reference gene primers. The assay was immunoSEQ multiplex PCR, and TCRdb's table has in-frame clones only and misses some. That table furnishes V, J and clone size, whereas the DNA furnished D and trimming. The repertoire holds around 280,000 clones, under 90% seen once, with about 1.7% in the top ten. Trimming removed 6 bases at V and 2 bases at J, with 11 bases between. This CDR3 spans 13 amino acids. The germline V gene has CDR1 MNHEY and CDR2 SMNVEV (reference sequence). This sequence joins TRBV27 and TRBJ2-7, with D possibly TRBD1 on 5 matching bases. The origin of this receptor is a woman in her forties who had recovered from COVID-19. Specimen: PBMCs or T cells enriched from blood (not recorded which). As DNA, the CDR3 is TGTGCCAGCAGCGACAGTCCGGCCTACGAGCAGTACTTC. Protein: CASSDSPAYEQYF.